Presented here are 10 T cell receptor beta chains from one specimen sequenced in a study of T-cell reconstitution after alpha-beta-depleted transplantation in children. The TCRbeta library incorporated unique molecular identifiers. From the PCR reads, TCRdb called clonotypes with MiXCR, one entry per CDR3 protein. The sample includes 700,000 or so distinct CDR3 sequences, over 10% seen only once; the top ten take roughly 0.84%. The specimen was PBMCs, collected before TCRalphabeta/CD19-depleted stem cell transplant. These receptors came from a girl aged 2-15 years with congenital amegakaryocytic thrombocytopenia, due to receive a stem cell transplant.

This clonotype was counted between two and nine times. The rearrangement uses TRBV5-1 and TRBJ2-3, with a possible D match to TRBD2 (6 bases). Deletions cut 7 bases from V and 4 bases from J, with 16 bases between. Germline V lookup: CDR1 SGHRS, CDR2 YFSETQ. The length of the CDR3 is 14 residues. In DNA, the CDR3 is TGCGCCAGCCGGGACTCGTCGGGGTCAGATACGCAGTATTTT. This translates into CASRDSSGSDTQYF.

This clonotype came up many times. The chain is built from TRBV7-6 and TRBJ2-5; D is uncertain. From germline, CDR1 is SGHVS and CDR2 FNYEAQ. The CDR3 runs 16 residues. The V gene lost 1 base and the J gene lost 3 bases, with 15 bases spanning the gap. The CDR3 sequence is CASSLDYATGKETQYF. CDR3 nucleotides: TGTGCCAGCAGCTTAGATTACGCGACTGGAAAAGAGACCCAGTACTTC.

This clonotype has just one count. The V and J genes are TRBV12-3 or TRBV12-4 and TRBJ2-1; 10 bases are shared with TRBD2. The CDR3 runs to 15 residues. The V segment lost 7 bases and the J segment 6 bases; nucleotides outside the gene matches: 9. The CDR3 protein is CASTRLAGFGNEQFF. In DNA, the CDR3 is TGTGCCAGCACCCGACTAGCGGGCTTCGGCAATGAGCAGTTCTTC.

The chain joins TRBV5-6 to TRBJ2-7; TRBD2 agrees at 8 bases. Trimming removed 2 bases from V and 3 bases from J; junction bases left unmatched: 10. Germline CDR1 and CDR2: SGHDT and YYEEEE. The CDR3 spans 16 residues. The CDR3 DNA reads as TGTGCCAGCAGCTTATCATTAGCGGGGTTGTACTACGAGCAGTACTTC. This sequence encodes CASSLSLAGLYYEQYF.

In its sample, this clonotype was seen a few times. The chain employs TRBV7-9 and TRBJ2-7; D might be TRBD2 (5 bases). Trimming took 5 bases from V and 4 from J, leaving 21 bases between them. This CDR3 is built from 16 residues. Germline loops: CDR1 SEHNR, CDR2 FQNEAQ (reference sequence). DNA for the CDR3: TGTGCCAGCAGCCTACATACCGGGCCGGGGTGGTACGAGCAGTACTTC. It encodes CASSLHTGPGWYEQYF.

This clonotype was observed a few times. The chain links TRBV28 to TRBJ2-5; D is undetermined. The CDR3 totals 12 residues. Trimming pared 3 bases from V and 4 bases from J, leaving 6 bases between. Germline V lookup: CDR1 MDHEN, CDR2 SYDVKM. The CDR3 region is CASSFPPETQYF. In DNA, the CDR3 is TGTGCCAGCAGTTTTCCCCCAGAGACCCAGTACTTC.

J is TRBJ2-1 and V is TRBV5-1; TRBD1 matches at 12 bases. The CDR3 contains 16 residues. The germline CDR1 and CDR2 sequences are SGHRS and YFSETQ. Unmatched junction bases numbered 8, after V lost 4 bases and J lost 6 bases. CDR3 protein: CASSAAGTGGINEQFF. CDR3 nucleotides: TGCGCCAGCAGCGCGGCCGGGACAGGGGGCATCAATGAGCAGTTCTTC.

This clonotype was counted many times. The gene calls are TRBV12-3 or TRBV12-4 and TRBJ2-2, with a weak D call TRBD2 (6 bases). This CDR3 has 13 amino acids. The V end was cut by 6 bases, the J end by 10 bases, with 15 bases between. The CDR3 sequence is CASRSIGSEELFF. As DNA, the CDR3 is TGTGCCAGCAGATCAATCGGGAGTGAGGAGCTGTTTTTT.

This chain joins TRBV9 and TRBJ2-7; no clear D. CDR3 size: 13 residues. Germline V CDR1 and CDR2: SGDLS, YYNGEE. V was shortened by 4 bases and J by 6 bases, with 14 bases between the two germline ends. The CDR3 region has the DNA TGTGCCAGCAGCCCAACCTCGGCGGTCGAGCAGTACTTC. This sequence encodes CASSPTSAVEQYF.

This clonotype occurred many times. The CDR3 region has the DNA TGTGCCAGCAGTTCCCCTGAGGTAGGGGCCGTCGAGCAGTACTTC. It encodes CASSSPEVGAVEQYF. The chain recombines TRBV28 with TRBJ2-7; a possible D gene is TRBD1 (5 bases). V lost 4 bases and J 6 bases, leaving 19 bases between the germline ends. The germline CDR1 and CDR2 sequences are MDHEN and SYDVKM. The length of the CDR3 is 15 residues.